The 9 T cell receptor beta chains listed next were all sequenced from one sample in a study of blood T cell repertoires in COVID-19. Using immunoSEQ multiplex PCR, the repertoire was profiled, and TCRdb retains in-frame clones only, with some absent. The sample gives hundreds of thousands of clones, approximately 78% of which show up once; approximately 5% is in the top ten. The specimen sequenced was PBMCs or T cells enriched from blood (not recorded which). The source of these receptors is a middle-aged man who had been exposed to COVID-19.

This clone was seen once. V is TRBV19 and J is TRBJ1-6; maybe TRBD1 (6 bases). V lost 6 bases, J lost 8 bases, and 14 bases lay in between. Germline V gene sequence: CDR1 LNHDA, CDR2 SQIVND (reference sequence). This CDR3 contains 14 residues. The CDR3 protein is CASRPDSSHSPLHF. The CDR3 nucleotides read TGTGCCAGTAGGCCGGACAGTTCACATTCACCCCTCCACTTT.

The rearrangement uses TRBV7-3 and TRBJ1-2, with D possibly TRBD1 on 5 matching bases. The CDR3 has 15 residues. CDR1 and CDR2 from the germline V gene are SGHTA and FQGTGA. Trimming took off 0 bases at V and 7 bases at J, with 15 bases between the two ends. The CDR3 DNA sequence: TGTGCCAGCAGCTTAACGGGAGGGGCCCTCAGTGGCTACACCTTC. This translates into CASSLTGGALSGYTF.

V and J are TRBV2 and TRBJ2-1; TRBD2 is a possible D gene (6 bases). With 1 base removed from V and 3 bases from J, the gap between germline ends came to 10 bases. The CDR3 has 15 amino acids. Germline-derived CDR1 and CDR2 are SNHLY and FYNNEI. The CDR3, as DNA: TGTGCCAGCAGTGAAGATCGACTAGTCTACAATGAGCAGTTCTTC. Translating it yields CASSEDRLVYNEQFF.

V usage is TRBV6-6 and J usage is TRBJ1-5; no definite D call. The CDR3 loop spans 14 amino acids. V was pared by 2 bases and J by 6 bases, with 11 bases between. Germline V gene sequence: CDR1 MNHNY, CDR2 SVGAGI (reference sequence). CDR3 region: CASSYGEVAQPQHF. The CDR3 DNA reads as TGTGCCAGCAGTTACGGGGAGGTTGCTCAGCCCCAGCATTTT.

CDR3 protein: CASSLYQGGGYTF. The CDR3 DNA follows: TGTGCCAGCAGCTTGTACCAGGGTGGTGGCTACACCTTC. The chain links TRBV5-6 to TRBJ1-2, with D perhaps matching TRBD1 (5 bases). This CDR3 is built from 13 residues. V lost 1 base and J lost 7, with 11 bases in between. Looked up from germline, CDR1 is SGHDT and CDR2 is YYEEEE.

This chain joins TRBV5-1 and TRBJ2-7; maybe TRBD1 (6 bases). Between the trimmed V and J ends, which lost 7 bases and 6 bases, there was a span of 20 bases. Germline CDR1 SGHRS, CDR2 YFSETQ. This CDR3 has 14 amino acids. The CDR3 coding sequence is TGCGCCAGCTCAGCGACAGTTGGGGGCTCCGAGCAGTACTTC. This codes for CASSATVGGSEQYF.

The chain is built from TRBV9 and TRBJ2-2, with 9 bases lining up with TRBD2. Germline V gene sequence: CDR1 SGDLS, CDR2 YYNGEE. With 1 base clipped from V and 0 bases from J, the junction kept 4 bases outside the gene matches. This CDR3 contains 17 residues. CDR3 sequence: CASSVKREDANTGELFF. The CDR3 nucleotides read TGTGCCAGCAGCGTAAAGCGGGAGGACGCGAACACCGGGGAGCTGTTTTTT.

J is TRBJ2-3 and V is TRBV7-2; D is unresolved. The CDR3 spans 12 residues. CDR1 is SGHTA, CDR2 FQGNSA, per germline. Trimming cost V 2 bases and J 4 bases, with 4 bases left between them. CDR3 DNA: TGTGCCAGCAGCTTAACGGCAGATACGCAGTATTTT. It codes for CASSLTADTQYF.

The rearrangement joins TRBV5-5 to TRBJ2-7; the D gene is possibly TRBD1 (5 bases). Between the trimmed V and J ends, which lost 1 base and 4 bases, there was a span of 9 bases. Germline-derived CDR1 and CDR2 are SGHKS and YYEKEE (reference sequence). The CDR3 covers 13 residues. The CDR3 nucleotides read TGTGCCAGCAGCTTGCAGGGTACTTACGAGCAGTACTTC. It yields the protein CASSLQGTYEQYF.